This TCR beta chain was observed in a study of T-cell memory formation after mild COVID-19. TCRdb processed the 5' RACE reads anew with MiXCR; each CDR3 protein has one entry. The table includes 200,000 to 300,000 distinct CDR3 sequences, 9.4% detected once. V was clipped by 4 bases and J by 2 bases, with 16 bases between them. This CDR3 has 16 amino acids. Germline loops: CDR1 SGHTA, CDR2 FQGTGA. This clonotype was seen more than once but under ten times. The rearrangement links TRBV7-3 to TRBJ2-3; a possible D gene is TRBD2 (6 bases). The TCR sequence derives from a man between 18 and 29 years old who had mild COVID-19 (a few samples of this study predate the infection). Cell type and time point are not known. Source material: PBMCs or a T cell subset sorted from them (not recorded which). This CDR3 is CASSSTFGGDTDTQYF. CDR3 sequence (DNA): TGTGCCAGCAGCTCCACTTTCGGGGGAGACACAGATACGCAGTATTTT.